Listed below are T cell receptor beta chains from one sample, sequenced in a study of cytomegalovirus exposure and HLA in healthy donors. The method was immunoSEQ multiplex PCR; TCRdb's version includes in-frame clones alone and lacks a portion of them. Among some 120,000 clones listed, 83% were seen once. The sequenced sample was PBMCs. Every receptor here comes from a man younger than 35 in good health and CMV-seropositive. The CDR3 runs from the conserved cysteine through the conserved F or W. The D gene is left open where the match is weak. Expanded clones get a size class; other rows say once, few or many, or leave the size out.

v_gene	abundance	len	d_gene	j_gene	CDR3nt	CDR3aa
TRBV7-2	once	15	TRBD1	TRBJ2-2	TGTGCCAGCAGCTTAGACAGGGGGATTGGCGGGGAGCTGTTTTTT	CASSLDRGIGGELFF
TRBV2	NA	13	TRBD1	TRBJ1-3	TGTGCCAGCAAACAGGGGTCTGGAAACACCATATATTTT	CASKQGSGNTIYF
TRBV7-8	NA	13	NA	TRBJ2-7	TGTGCCAGCAGCTTAGCGTCGGTTTACGAGCAGTACTTC	CASSLASVYEQYF
TRBV10-3	NA	15	NA	TRBJ1-4	TGTGCCATCAGTGAGTCCAGAGACAGTAATGAAAAACTGTTTTTT	CAISESRDSNEKLFF
TRBV7-6	few	18	TRBD2	TRBJ2-1	TGTGCCAGCAGTCCGACTAGCGGGTTACTCAGCTCCTACAATGAGCAGTTCTTC	CASSPTSGLLSSYNEQFF
TRBV4-1	NA	15	NA	TRBJ1-5	TGCGCCAGCAGCCAAGAGGTCGGGAGCAATCAGCCCCAGCATTTT	CASSQEVGSNQPQHF
TRBV30	NA	14	NA	TRBJ1-2	TGTGCCTGGAGTGTACTCGCGGAGGGTGTCGGCTACACCTTC	CAWSVLAEGVGYTF
TRBV7-6	NA	15	TRBD2	TRBJ2-1	TGTGCCAGCAGCTTAGGGGGGGGGTCCTACAATGAGCAGTTCTTC	CASSLGGGSYNEQFF
TRBV5-1	NA	15	NA	TRBJ1-6	TGCGCCAGCAGCTTGGCCGGAACTGAGGCTACACCCCTCCACTTT	CASSLAGTEATPLHF
TRBV19	NA	16	TRBD1	TRBJ1-5	TGTGCCAGTAGTCCCCACCCGGGACAGGGGAGTCAGCCCCAGCATTTT	CASSPHPGQGSQPQHF
TRBV7-3	NA	15	NA	TRBJ2-1	TGTGCCAGCAGCTTCGAAGGGGGCTCCTACAATGAGCAGTTCTTC	CASSFEGGSYNEQFF
TRBV13	NA	12	NA	TRBJ1-4	TGTGCCAGCAGCTTGGACAGCGAAAAACTGTTTTTT	CASSLDSEKLFF
TRBV7-9	NA	17	NA	TRBJ2-7	TGTGCCAGCAGCTTAGGCCAATCCTCCGGGACTCACTACGAGCAGTACTTC	CASSLGQSSGTHYEQYF
TRBV9	NA	12	NA	TRBJ2-1	TGTGCCAGCAGCGCGACTAGTCATGAGCAGTTCTTC	CASSATSHEQFF
TRBV4-1	NA	16	NA	TRBJ1-2	TGCGCCAGCAGCCAAGAGGGCATAGGGAGTAACTATGGCTACACCTTC	CASSQEGIGSNYGYTF
TRBV5-1	NA	12	TRBD2	TRBJ2-7	TGCGCCGAAACTAGCGGGGGGCCCGAGCAGTACTTC	CAETSGGPEQYF
TRBV29-1	once	15	NA	TRBJ1-2	TGCAGCGTTGATGCGAGTGGAACTAAACTCTATGGCTACACCTTC	CSVDASGTKLYGYTF
TRBV10-3	NA	15	TRBD1	TRBJ2-3	TGTGCCATCAGGTCGGGACAGACACACACAGATACGCAGTATTTT	CAIRSGQTHTDTQYF
TRBV29-1	NA	15	TRBD2	TRBJ2-3	TGCAGCGTAGCCAATAGCGGGGGGGTTGGAGATACGCAGTATTTT	CSVANSGGVGDTQYF
TRBV10-2	NA	13	NA	TRBJ2-7	TGCGCCAGCAGTGAGGTTCTTCCCTACGAGCAGTACTTC	CASSEVLPYEQYF
TRBV6-5	NA	14	TRBD2	TRBJ2-7	TGTGCCAGCAGTCGACGGGGACTAGTTGACGAGCAGTACTTC	CASSRRGLVDEQYF
TRBV9	NA	15	TRBD2	TRBJ2-3	TGTGCCAGCCGCCCAGCGGGGGGGCAAGCAGATACGCAGTATTTT	CASRPAGGQADTQYF
TRBV7-3	NA	15	NA	TRBJ2-1	TGTGCCAGCAGCCGCGGATCCGGGACATACAATGAGCAGTTCTTC	CASSRGSGTYNEQFF
TRBV4-1	NA	15	TRBD2	TRBJ2-7	TGCGCCAGCAGCCAAGAGTCTAGCGGGGCCTACGAGCAGTACTTC	CASSQESSGAYEQYF
TRBV27	once	13	NA	TRBJ2-7	TGTGCCAGCAGTTTATTGGCCACCTACGAGCAGTACTTC	CASSLLATYEQYF
TRBV19	NA	15	TRBD1	TRBJ1-4	TGTGCCAGTAGTCCTACAGGGGGGAGAAATGAAAAACTGTTTTTT	CASSPTGGRNEKLFF
TRBV19	NA	12	NA	TRBJ1-2	TGTGCCAGTAGTCAGCAGGGTTATGGCTACACCTTC	CASSQQGYGYTF
TRBV7-7	NA	15	TRBD1	TRBJ1-6	TGTGCCAGCAGCTTTGGGACAGTCTATAATTCACCCCTCCACTTT	CASSFGTVYNSPLHF
TRBV10-3	NA	13	TRBD2	TRBJ2-2	TGTGCCATCAGTGTCGGGGGGACCGGGGAGCTGTTTTTT	CAISVGGTGELFF
TRBV9	NA	16	NA	TRBJ1-4	TGTGCCAGCAGCGTAGCTCTAGGTGCAACTAATGAAAAACTGTTTTTT	CASSVALGATNEKLFF
TRBV19	NA	16	NA	TRBJ1-5	TGTGCCAGTAGTACCCAGGACAGCAGGGGTGGTCAGCCCCAGCATTTT	CASSTQDSRGGQPQHF
TRBV2	few	17	NA	TRBJ2-6	TGTGCCAGCAGTGAACCACCAGGGTTCTCTGGGGCCAACGTCCTGACTTTC	CASSEPPGFSGANVLTF
TRBV7-6	once	16	TRBD1	TRBJ1-3	TGTGCCAGCAGCGCCCGACAGGGGACCCTTGGAAACACCATATATTTT	CASSARQGTLGNTIYF
TRBV29-1	NA	15	TRBD1	TRBJ2-5	TGCAGCGTTGATATGGACAGGGCGAGCCAAGAGACCCAGTACTTC	CSVDMDRASQETQYF
TRBV13	once	12	NA	TRBJ2-1	TGTGCCAGCAGTCCCGAACGGAATGAGCAGTTCTTC	CASSPERNEQFF
TRBV7-9	NA	13	NA	TRBJ1-2	TGTGCCAGCAGCTCCGACAGTAACTATGGCTACACCTTC	CASSSDSNYGYTF
TRBV2	NA	15	TRBD1	TRBJ2-7	TGTGCCAGCAGTGCCCGCCGGGACAGGAGCCACGAGCAGTACTTC	CASSARRDRSHEQYF
TRBV18	NA	15	TRBD1	TRBJ2-7	TGTGCCAGCTCACTTCAACAGGGGGGTCCCTACGAGCAGTACTTC	CASSLQQGGPYEQYF
TRBV18	NA	13	TRBD1	TRBJ1-1	TGTGCCAGCTCACGTAGGACAGGAGTAGAAGCTTTCTTT	CASSRRTGVEAFF
TRBV19	NA	16	TRBD1	TRBJ1-2	TGTGCCAGTAGTATAGTTCCGGGGACAGGGTACGAAGGCTACACCTTC	CASSIVPGTGYEGYTF
TRBV10-3	NA	15	NA	TRBJ1-4	TGTGCCATCAGTGAGTCGACAGCAACTAATGAAAAACTGTTTTTT	CAISESTATNEKLFF
TRBV10-3	NA	12	NA	TRBJ2-7	TGTGCCATCAGGGGCGTCGGCTTCGAGCAGTACTTC	CAIRGVGFEQYF
TRBV18	once	15	TRBD2	TRBJ2-7	TGTGCCAGCTCACCACCTAGCGGGGTCTCCTACGAGCAGTACTTC	CASSPPSGVSYEQYF
TRBV2	NA	14	NA	TRBJ1-5	TGTGCCAGCAGTCCCGGGGAGAGCAATCAGCCCCAGCATTTT	CASSPGESNQPQHF
TRBV6-5	NA	15	NA	TRBJ1-1	TGTGCCAGCAGCCGTCGGGGCGGCGGGGACACTGAAGCTTTCTTT	CASSRRGGGDTEAFF
TRBV6-5	NA	15	NA	TRBJ2-2	TGTGCCAGCAGAGACGGAGGGGTGAACACCGGGGAGCTGTTTTTT	CASRDGGVNTGELFF
TRBV9	NA	15	NA	TRBJ2-3	TGTGCCAGCAGCGTAGGGAGGGACGGCACAGATACGCAGTATTTT	CASSVGRDGTDTQYF
TRBV5-1	NA	14	TRBD2	TRBJ2-7	TGCGCCAGCAGCGCGACTAGCGGCTCCTACGAGCAGTACTTC	CASSATSGSYEQYF
TRBV30	NA	14	NA	TRBJ2-7	TGTGCCTGGAGTGTACCCGGGGACTCCTACGAGCAGTACTTC	CAWSVPGDSYEQYF
TRBV5-4	once	17	NA	TRBJ2-4	TGTGCCAGCAGATATGGGCCGGGGGACTTAGCCAAAAACATTCAGTACTTC	CASRYGPGDLAKNIQYF
TRBV5-1	NA	16	NA	TRBJ2-1	TGCGCCAGCAGCTTGGGGACCGGACTACTGGGGGATGAGCAGTTCTTC	CASSLGTGLLGDEQFF
TRBV18	NA	13	NA	TRBJ2-5	TGTGCCAGCTCACCGAGACAGACGGAGACCCAGTACTTC	CASSPRQTETQYF
TRBV4-2	NA	14	NA	TRBJ2-7	TGTGCCAGCGGTGGGGGGGGCCCCTCGGACGAGCAGTACTTC	CASGGGGPSDEQYF
TRBV29-1	NA	16	NA	TRBJ2-1	TGCAGCGTTGAAGATCCGAGGGGGACAACGATCAATGAGCAGTTCTTC	CSVEDPRGTTINEQFF
TRBV18	NA	13	NA	TRBJ1-1	TGTGCCAGCTCACGAGACTCGAACACTGAAGCTTTCTTT	CASSRDSNTEAFF